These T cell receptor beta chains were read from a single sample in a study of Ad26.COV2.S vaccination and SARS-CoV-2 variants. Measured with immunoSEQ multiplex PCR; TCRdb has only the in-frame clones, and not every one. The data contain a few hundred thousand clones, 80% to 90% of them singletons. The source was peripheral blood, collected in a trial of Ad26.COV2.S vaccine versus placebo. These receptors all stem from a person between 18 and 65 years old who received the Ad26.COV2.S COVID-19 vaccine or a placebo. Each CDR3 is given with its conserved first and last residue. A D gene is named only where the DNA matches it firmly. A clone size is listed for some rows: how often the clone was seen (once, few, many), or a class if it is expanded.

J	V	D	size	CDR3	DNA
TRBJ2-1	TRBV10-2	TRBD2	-	CASRTSGNNEQFF	TGCGCCAGCCGGACTAGCGGTAACAATGAGCAGTTCTTC
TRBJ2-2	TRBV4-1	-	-	CASSHYRAGELFF	TGCGCCAGCAGCCATTACAGGGCCGGGGAGCTGTTTTTT
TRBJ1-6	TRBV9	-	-	CASSVESRLHF	TGTGCCAGCAGCGTAGAGTCACGCCTCCACTTT
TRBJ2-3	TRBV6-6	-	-	CASSYPGTDTQYF	TGTGCCAGCAGTTACCCCGGCACAGATACGCAGTATTTT
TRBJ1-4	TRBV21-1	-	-	CASSKVEGGGEKLFF	TGTGCCAGCAGCAAAGTGGAGGGAGGGGGTGAAAAACTGTTTTTT
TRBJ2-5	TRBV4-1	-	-	CASSSKGQGEETQYF	TGCGCCAGCAGCTCGAAGGGTCAGGGTGAAGAGACCCAGTACTTC
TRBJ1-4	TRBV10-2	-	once	CASSSTGKEKLFF	TGCGCCAGCAGTTCAACAGGGAAAGAAAAACTGTTTTTT
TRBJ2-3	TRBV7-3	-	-	CASSLTPGTDTQYF	TGTGCCAGCAGCTTAACCCCAGGCACAGATACGCAGTATTTT
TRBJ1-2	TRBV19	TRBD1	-	CASNIGGSFNYGYTF	TGTGCCAGTAACATAGGGGGCAGTTTTAACTATGGCTACACCTTC
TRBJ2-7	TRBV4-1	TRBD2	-	CASSQGLAGVEQYF	TGCGCCAGCAGCCAAGGCCTAGCGGGAGTCGAGCAGTACTTC
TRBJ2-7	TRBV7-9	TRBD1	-	CASSLGQGARYEQYF	TGTGCCAGCAGCTTAGGGCAGGGGGCTCGGTACGAGCAGTACTTC
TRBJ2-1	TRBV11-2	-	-	CASSLGGGSINEQFF	TGTGCCAGCAGCTTGGGGGGCGGGAGCATCAATGAGCAGTTCTTC
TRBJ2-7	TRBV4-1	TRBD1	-	CASSLDRVSYEQYF	TGCGCCAGCAGCCTGGACAGGGTCTCCTACGAGCAGTACTTC
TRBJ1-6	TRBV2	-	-	CASSEVGGSSPLHF	TGTGCCAGCAGTGAGGTCGGAGGGAGTTCACCCCTCCACTTT
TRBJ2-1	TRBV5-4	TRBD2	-	CASSWRGGRLFSYNEQFF	TGTGCCAGCAGCTGGAGGGGCGGGAGGTTATTTTCCTACAATGAGCAGTTCTTC
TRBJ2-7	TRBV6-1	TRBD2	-	CASSDEGLAGSYEQYF	TGTGCCAGCAGTGACGAAGGACTAGCGGGGTCCTACGAGCAGTACTTC
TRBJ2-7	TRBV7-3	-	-	CASSLYQDYEQYF	TGTGCCAGCAGCTTATACCAGGACTACGAGCAGTACTTC
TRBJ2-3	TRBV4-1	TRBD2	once	CASSLTSVGTDTQYF	TGCGCCAGCAGCCTTACTAGCGTCGGCACAGATACGCAGTATTTT
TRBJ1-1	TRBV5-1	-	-	CASSLAGRTEAFF	TGCGCCAGCAGCTTGGCCGGGAGAACTGAAGCTTTCTTT
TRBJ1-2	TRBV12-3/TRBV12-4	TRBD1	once	CATLPGQGTGYTF	TGTGCCACCTTACCGGGACAGGGAACTGGCTACACCTTC
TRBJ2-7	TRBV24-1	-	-	CATSDRQKSLSYEQYF	TGTGCCACCAGTGACCGACAGAAATCACTATCCTACGAGCAGTACTTC
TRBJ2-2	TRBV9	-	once	CASSAGTTGELFF	TGTGCCAGCAGCGCGGGGACAACCGGGGAGCTGTTTTTT
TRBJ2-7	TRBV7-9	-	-	CASSLTQGYEQYF	TGTGCCAGCAGCTTAACCCAGGGCTACGAGCAGTACTTC
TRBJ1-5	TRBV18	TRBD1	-	CASSPDRGEIQPQHF	TGTGCCAGCTCCCCGGACAGGGGGGAAATTCAGCCCCAGCATTTT
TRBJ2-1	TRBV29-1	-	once	CSGTGNNEQFF	TGCAGCGGGACTGGCAACAATGAGCAGTTCTTC
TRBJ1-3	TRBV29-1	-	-	CSVEGDETGGNTIYF	TGCAGCGTTGAAGGAGACGAGACCGGTGGAAACACCATATATTTT
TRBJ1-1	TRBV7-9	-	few	CASSVDGGSTEAFF	TGTGCCAGCAGCGTCGACGGAGGGAGCACTGAAGCTTTCTTT
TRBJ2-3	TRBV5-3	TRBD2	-	CARSFPADRATSGASTDTQYF	TGTGCCAGAAGCTTTCCCGCTGACAGGGCGACTAGCGGGGCTAGCACAGATACGCAGTATTTT
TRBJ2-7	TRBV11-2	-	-	CASSPVGVGYEQYF	TGTGCCAGCAGCCCCGTGGGGGTGGGGTACGAGCAGTACTTC
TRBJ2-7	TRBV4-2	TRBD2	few	CASSPDPTSGSSYEQYF	TGTGCCAGCAGCCCAGACCCCACTAGCGGGAGTTCCTACGAGCAGTACTTC
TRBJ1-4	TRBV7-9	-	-	CASSFNWDTYEKLFF	TGTGCCAGCAGCTTCAACTGGGACACCTATGAAAAACTGTTTTTT
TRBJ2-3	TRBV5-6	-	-	CASREAGLESDTQYF	TGTGCCAGTAGGGAGGCAGGATTAGAATCAGATACGCAGTATTTT
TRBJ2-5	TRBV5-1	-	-	CASSFSGQQETQYF	TGCGCCAGCAGCTTTAGCGGCCAGCAAGAGACCCAGTACTTC
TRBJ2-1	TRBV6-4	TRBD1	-	CASSDLPDRGNEQFF	TGTGCCAGCAGTGACCTCCCGGACAGGGGCAATGAGCAGTTCTTC
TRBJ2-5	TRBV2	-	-	CASSVSGGETQYF	TGTGCCAGCAGTGTGTCCGGCGGGGAGACCCAGTACTTC
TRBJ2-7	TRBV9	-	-	CASSAGVSGRYEQYF	TGTGCCAGCAGCGCAGGGGTTTCCGGGCGATACGAGCAGTACTTC
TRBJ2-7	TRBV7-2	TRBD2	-	CASSFISGYSSYEQYF	TGTGCCAGCAGCTTCATTAGCGGGTATAGCTCCTACGAGCAGTACTTC
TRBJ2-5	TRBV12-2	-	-	CASRLTDTTQETQYF	TGTGCAAGTCGCTTAACGGACACGACCCAAGAGACCCAGTACTTC
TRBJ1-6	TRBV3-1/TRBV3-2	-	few	CASSQDHRLSPLHF	TGTGCCAGCAGCCAAGACCATAGGTTGTCACCCCTCCACTTT
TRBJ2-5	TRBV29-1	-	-	CSVSFLATSETQYF	TGCAGCGTTAGTTTCTTGGCGACGTCGGAGACCCAGTACTTC
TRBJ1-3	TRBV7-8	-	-	CASSRSRVSGNTIYF	TGTGCCAGCAGCCGGAGCAGGGTTTCAGGAAACACCATATATTTT
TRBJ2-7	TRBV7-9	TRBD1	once	CASSLAVGQTYEQYF	TGTGCCAGCAGCTTAGCGGTGGGACAGACCTACGAGCAGTACTTC